These T cell receptor beta chains were read from a single sample in a study of T cell responses to AZD1222 COVID-19 vaccine. The protocol was immunoSEQ multiplex PCR, while the TCRdb copy is restricted to in-frame clones and leaves out a portion. The top ten clones hold over 1.5% of a sample with about 170,000 clones, approximately 92% of them seen once. The specimen comprised peripheral blood, sampled on day 0 of AZD1222 vaccination. The receptors derive from an adult in good health. Both conserved end residues are part of each CDR3. Fields, in order: J gene, D gene, clone size, V gene, CDR3 DNA, CDR3 protein. A D gene is named only where the DNA matches it firmly. Expanded clones get a size class; other rows say once, few or many, or leave the size out.

TRBJ1-1 | - | - | TRBV5-1 | TGCGCCAGCAGCACTGGCATGCAGCTGAACACTGAAGCTTTCTTT | CASSTGMQLNTEAFF
TRBJ2-3 | - | - | TRBV4-1 | TGCGCCAGCAGCCCCATTTTTCCGGGAACAGATACGCAGTATTTT | CASSPIFPGTDTQYF
TRBJ2-2 | - | - | TRBV4-3 | TGCGCCAGCAGCCAAGATCGGTGGGGCACCGGGGAGCTGTTTTTT | CASSQDRWGTGELFF
TRBJ2-1 | - | - | TRBV12-3/TRBV12-4 | TGTGCCAGCACTTGGGAGAACTACAATGAGCAGTTCTTC | CASTWENYNEQFF
TRBJ2-1 | TRBD1 | once | TRBV2 | TGTGCCAGCAGACAGGGGGTGGGCTACAATGAGCAGTTCTTC | CASRQGVGYNEQFF
TRBJ2-7 | - | - | TRBV7-2 | TGTGCCAGCAGCCCGGTGGAGGGGATTCCCGAGCAGTACTTC | CASSPVEGIPEQYF
TRBJ1-3 | - | once | TRBV5-6 | TGTGCCAGCAGCTCGGTATACGGGACACGTGGAAACACCATATATTTT | CASSSVYGTRGNTIYF
TRBJ1-4 | - | - | TRBV3-1/TRBV3-2 | TGTGCCAGCAGCCGTCGAGGGGAAAAACTGTTTTTT | CASSRRGEKLFF
TRBJ2-7 | TRBD2 | - | TRBV2 | TGTGCCAGCTGGGATAGCGGGAGTTCCCCCGAGCAGTACTTC | CASWDSGSSPEQYF
TRBJ1-1 | - | - | TRBV7-8 | TGTGCCAGCAGCCTCTCAGGGAGCACTGAAGCTTTCTTT | CASSLSGSTEAFF
TRBJ2-3 | TRBD1 | - | TRBV27 | TGTGCCAGCAGTTTCTGGCAGGGGGTGTCTACGCAGTATTTT | CASSFWQGVSTQYF
TRBJ1-5 | - | - | TRBV10-2 | TGCGCCAGTACAGACCCGTCCAGCAATCAGCCCCAGCATTTT | CASTDPSSNQPQHF
TRBJ2-2 | - | - | TRBV9 | TGTGCCAGCAGCGATTACACCGGGGAGCTGTTTTTT | CASSDYTGELFF
TRBJ1-2 | TRBD1 | - | TRBV6-5 | TGTGCCAGCAGCCAAGACAGGGCCCTCCTCGGCTACACCTTC | CASSQDRALLGYTF
TRBJ1-2 | TRBD1 | - | TRBV7-2 | TGTGCCAGCAGCTTCACAGGGGGCGGAAACTATGGCTACACCTTC | CASSFTGGGNYGYTF
TRBJ2-1 | TRBD2 | - | TRBV5-1 | TGCGCCAGCAGCTTGGGAGGAGGACTAGCGACCTACAATGAGCAGTTCTTC | CASSLGGGLATYNEQFF
TRBJ2-1 | - | - | TRBV27 | TGTGCCAGCCGTAACTTGGGGGCCCCTACTTACAATGAGCAGTTCTTC | CASRNLGAPTYNEQFF
TRBJ1-1 | - | few | TRBV18 | TGTGCCAGCTCACCAGGGCAGAACACTGAAGCTTTCTTT | CASSPGQNTEAFF
TRBJ2-5 | - | - | TRBV27 | TGTGCCAGCAGTCCTGGACAGCAAGAGACCCAGTACTTC | CASSPGQQETQYF
TRBJ2-5 | - | once | TRBV11-2 | TGTGCCAGCAGCGGGGGTCCATACCAAGAGACCCAGTACTTC | CASSGGPYQETQYF
TRBJ2-1 | TRBD1 | once | TRBV10-3 | TGTGCCATCTCTATACCAGGACAGGGGTGGAATGAGCAGTTCTTC | CAISIPGQGWNEQFF
TRBJ2-7 | TRBD1 | - | TRBV6-5 | TGTGCCAGCAGCCTACAGGGGTACGAGCAGTACTTC | CASSLQGYEQYF
TRBJ1-1 | - | - | TRBV27 | TGTGCCAGCAATCACCGCCAGGGGAACACTGAAGCTTTCTTT | CASNHRQGNTEAFF
TRBJ2-1 | TRBD2 | - | TRBV7-2 | TGTGCCAGCAGCTTACTAGGCGGGAGGGCCTCTAATGAGCAGTTCTTC | CASSLLGGRASNEQFF
TRBJ2-1 | TRBD2 | - | TRBV5-1 | TGCGCCAGCAGCTTGGGAGCGGGAGTGAATGAGCAGTTCTTC | CASSLGAGVNEQFF
TRBJ1-3 | - | - | TRBV5-5 | TGTGCCAGCAGGGTAACAACGGGCGGAAACACCATATATTTT | CASRVTTGGNTIYF
TRBJ1-4 | - | - | TRBV14 | TGTGCCAGCAGCCAATTCTGGGGGGCCAGTGAAAAACTGTTTTTT | CASSQFWGASEKLFF
TRBJ1-2 | TRBD1 | - | TRBV15 | TGTGCCACCAGCAGACGCAGGGGGGATTACTATGGCTACACCTTC | CATSRRRGDYYGYTF